These 16 T cell receptor beta chains were all obtained from the same sample, sequenced in a study of beta chain features in type 1 diabetes. The study reverse transcribed the entire isolated RNA, so it sequenced expressed TCRB transcripts. Sequencing used immunoSEQ multiplex PCR; TCRdb keeps in-frame clones, though not all of them. The table has about 340,000 clones, about a tenth seen once; the top ten hold 1%. Antigens for these TCRs are unknown. Study-wide points: Within each of all four CD4+ subsets, Type 1 diabetes patients had TCRB CDR3s that were moderately but significantly shorter.

Sequenced material: central memory CD4+ T cells from blood. The receptors originated from a man aged 25-45 years with type 1 diabetes.

This clone occurred a few times. The chain combines TRBV14 with TRBJ2-5; D is perhaps TRBD2 (6 bases). The germline V and J ends were trimmed by 4 bases and 2 bases, with 8 bases remaining between them. The CDR3 consists of 13 residues. From germline, CDR1 is SGHDN and CDR2 FVKESK. The CDR3 DNA follows: TGTGCCAGCAGCCGGGGGAGGCAAGAGACCCAGTACTTC. Its protein product is CASSRGRQETQYF.

The sample holds a few counts of this clone. V gene TRBV7-2 combines with J gene TRBJ1-2; no clear D. The CDR3 length is 14 residues. V was shortened by 5 bases and J by 4 bases, with 14 bases between the two germline ends. Germline CDR1 and CDR2: SGHTA and FQGNSA. CDR3 bases: TGTGCCAGCAGCCCGTACGGAGGGTTCTATGGCTACACCTTC. This codes for CASSPYGGFYGYTF.

On this clone: Relative to the germline gene, one junction end is altered; a read error may explain this. V gene TRBV7-2 combines with J gene TRBJ1-2; 11 bases match TRBD1. CDR1 SGHTA and CDR2 FQGNSA come from the germline V gene. This CDR3 spans 13 amino acids. The CDR3 region has the DNA TGCGCCAGCAGCCAAGGACAGGGGGCGGGCTACACCTTC. Amino acid sequence: CASSQGQGAGYTF.

V gene TRBV28 combines with J gene TRBJ2-7; 8 positions agree with TRBD1. V shed 2 bases, J shed 4 bases, and the junction held 13 bases outside the gene matches. This CDR3 is 17 amino acids long. The germline gives CDR1 MDHEN, CDR2 SYDVKM. The CDR3 here is CASSLPPGQGRRYEQYF. For the CDR3, the DNA is TGTGCCAGCAGTTTACCCCCCGGACAGGGACGGAGATACGAGCAGTACTTC.

The sample holds a few counts of this clone. The chain has TRBV27 and TRBJ2-7, with D hard to call. The V end lost 4 bases, the J end lost 0 bases, and 7 bases lay between the germline ends. The germline V gene encodes CDR1 MNHEY and CDR2 SMNVEV (reference sequence). The CDR3 length is 13 residues. Here the CDR3 DNA reads TGTGCCAGCAGTTCCAGAAACTCCTACGAGCAGTACTTC. Translation: CASSSRNSYEQYF.

This clone has only a few counts. The chain employs TRBV2 and TRBJ2-3, with D tentatively TRBD1 (5 bases). The germline V and J ends were trimmed by 7 bases and 0 bases, with 14 bases remaining between them. Germline loops: CDR1 SNHLY, CDR2 FYNNEI. The CDR3 is 15 amino acids. The CDR3 is CASKKGPSSTDTQYF. Here the CDR3 DNA reads TGTGCCAGCAAGAAGGGGCCTAGTAGCACAGATACGCAGTATTTT.

In DNA, the CDR3 is TGTGCCAGCAGTTACGGACTAGCGAACACAGATACGCAGTATTTT. Translating gives CASSYGLANTDTQYF. The chain has TRBV6-5 and TRBJ2-3, with TRBD2 matching over 9 bases. Germline V gives CDR1 MNHEY, CDR2 SVGAGI. Trimming removed 2 bases from V and 2 bases from J; junction bases left unmatched: 2. CDR3 length: 15 residues.

This clone was seen a few times. J is TRBJ1-6 and V is TRBV25-1; D remains ambiguous. The germline V gene has CDR1 MGHDK and CDR2 SYGVNS. This CDR3 has 15 amino acids. Trimming pared 3 bases from V and 6 bases from J, leaving 12 bases between. The CDR3 spells CASSDVKTTNSPLHF. The CDR3 coding sequence is TGTGCCAGCAGTGACGTCAAAACAACTAATTCACCCCTCCACTTT.

The chain uses TRBV2 and TRBJ1-2, with 7 bases identical to TRBD1. This CDR3 spans 15 amino acids. Germline V gene data show CDR1 as SNHLY and CDR2 as FYNNEI. V lost 4 bases and J lost 2; bases outside the gene matches: 7. CDR3 sequence reads: CASSVGQRQNYGYTF. Here the CDR3 DNA reads TGTGCCAGCAGTGTGGGACAGAGGCAAAACTATGGCTACACCTTC.

The CDR3 sequence: CASSLAPLSGGSEQYF. The CDR3 DNA is TGTGCCAGCAGCTTAGCACCCCTTTCGGGAGGGAGCGAGCAGTACTTC. The V gene is TRBV7-2, the J gene TRBJ2-7; 8 bases align to TRBD2. Germline V lookup: CDR1 SGHTA, CDR2 FQGNSA. This CDR3 has 16 residues. V shed 0 bases, J shed 6 bases, and the junction held 10 bases outside the gene matches. Full variable domain (outside the CDR3, taken from reference TRBV7-2 and TRBJ2-7): GAGVSQSPSNKVTEKGKDVELRCDPISGHTALYWYRQSLGQGLEFLIYFQGNSAPDKSGLPSDRFSAERTGGSVSTLTIQRTQQEDSAVYLCASSLAPLSGGSEQYFGPGTRLTVT.

The chain has TRBV5-1 and TRBJ2-5, with 7 bases matching TRBD2. Germline CDR1 is SGHRS and CDR2 is YFSETQ. V dropped 3 bases and J dropped 5; count of bases not matched to a gene: 7. This CDR3 has 14 amino acids. Here the CDR3 DNA reads TGCGCCAGCAGCTCCCCGCGGGGGAGGGAGACCCAGTACTTC. It encodes CASSSPRGRETQYF.

The chain employs TRBV28 and TRBJ2-7; no definite D call. CDR3 length equals 11 residues. In germline, CDR1 is MDHEN, CDR2 SYDVKM. The ends were cut back, 6 bases at V and 3 bases at J, with 6 bases in the middle. The CDR3, as DNA: TGTGCCAGCAGCCCCCGCTACGAGCAGTACTTC. Protein product: CASSPRYEQYF.

This clone occurred many times. The V and J genes are TRBV11-2 and TRBJ2-2; no clear D gene. The CDR3 loop spans 13 amino acids. Germline V lookup: CDR1 SGHAT, CDR2 FQNNGV. V was cut by 1 base and J by 4 bases, with 4 bases left in between. The CDR3 protein is CASSLAGTGELFF. The CDR3 DNA sequence: TGTGCCAGCAGCTTAGCAGGCACCGGGGAGCTGTTTTTT.

V and J are TRBV18 and TRBJ2-5; D remains ambiguous. Trimming took off 1 base at V and 4 bases at J, with 10 bases between the two ends. This CDR3 has 14 amino acids. CDR1 is KGHSH and CDR2 is LQKENI in the germline V gene. The CDR3 DNA is TGTGCCAGCTCACCACGCACATCGGCAGAGACCCAGTACTTC. Translating it yields CASSPRTSAETQYF.

The chain links TRBV6-5 to TRBJ1-1, with D maybe TRBD1 (6 bases). The CDR3 is 13 residues long. Per germline, CDR1 MNHEY and CDR2 SVGAGI. The germline V and J ends were trimmed by 6 bases and 1 base, with 9 bases remaining between them. The CDR3 sequence is CASRQGKNTEAFF. The CDR3 DNA reads TGTGCCAGCAGACAGGGAAAGAACACTGAAGCTTTCTTT.

The V call is TRBV4-1, the J call TRBJ1-2; D unresolved. CDR1 MGHRA and CDR2 YSYEKL come from the germline V gene. The CDR3 length is 14 residues. The ends were cut back, 0 bases at V and 1 base at J, with 6 bases in the middle. CDR3 coding DNA: TGCGCCAGCAGCCAAGATGAGGTTAACTATGGCTACACCTTC. It yields the protein CASSQDEVNYGYTF.